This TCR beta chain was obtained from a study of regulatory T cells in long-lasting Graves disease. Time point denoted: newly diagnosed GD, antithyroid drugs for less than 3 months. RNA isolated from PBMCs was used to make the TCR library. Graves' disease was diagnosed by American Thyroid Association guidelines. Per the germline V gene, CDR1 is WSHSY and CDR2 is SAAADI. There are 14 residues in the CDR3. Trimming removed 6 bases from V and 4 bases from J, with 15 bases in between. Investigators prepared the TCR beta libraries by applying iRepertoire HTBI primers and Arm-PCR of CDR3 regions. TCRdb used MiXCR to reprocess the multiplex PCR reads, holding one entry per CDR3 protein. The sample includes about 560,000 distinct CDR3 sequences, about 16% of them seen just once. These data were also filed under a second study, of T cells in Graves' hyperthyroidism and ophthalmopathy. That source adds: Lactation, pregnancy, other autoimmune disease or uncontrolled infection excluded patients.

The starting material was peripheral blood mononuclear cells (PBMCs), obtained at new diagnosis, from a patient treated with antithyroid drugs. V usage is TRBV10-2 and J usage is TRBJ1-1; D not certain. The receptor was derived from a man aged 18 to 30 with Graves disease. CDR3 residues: CASRTDPPGTEAFF. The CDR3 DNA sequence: TGCGCCAGCAGAACAGACCCGCCCGGCACTGAAGCTTTCTTT.